This T cell receptor (beta chain) was obtained from a study of blood T cell repertoires in COVID-19. Study in general: Donors in the United States, Italy and Spain gave samples during acute or convalescent COVID-19. The cDNA or gDNA used as material had been derived from T cells, B-cell-depleted T cells, or PBMCs.

Per the germline V gene, CDR1 is LGHNT and CDR2 is FRNRAP. CDR3 size: 13 residues. The J segment lost 7 bases and the V segment lost 1 base, leaving 2 bases of the junction unmatched. Per the original methods: Counts of nucleated cells, estimated from reference gene primer amplification, were obtained. The assay was immunoSEQ multiplex PCR, and TCRdb's table has in-frame clones only and misses some. That table supplies the V and J calls and clone size; D and trimming were determined from the DNA. The sample includes fewer than 100,000 clones, about 93% of them seen just once. Sequenced sample: peripheral blood. The receptor was isolated from a woman of 80 years or more with acute or convalescent COVID-19. The J gene is TRBJ1-1, the V gene TRBV12-5, with 8 bases matching TRBD1. The DNA of the CDR3 is TGTGCTAGTGGTTTGGCCGACAGGGGTGAAGCTTTCTTT. Amino acid sequence: CASGLADRGEAFF.